The rows below give T cell receptor beta chains drawn from one sample of a study of technical replicates of blood from four donors. Assay used: immunoSEQ multiplex PCR; TCRdb lists only in-frame clones, some missing. The data show about 93,000 clones, about 95% seen once. The sequenced sample consisted of T cells isolated from PBMCs. Every receptor here comes from a human donor in good health. Both conserved end residues are part of each CDR3. A D gene is named only where the DNA matches it firmly. Clone size is given for some rows only: seen once, a few or many times, or a class if the clone is expanded.

DNA | CDR3 | J | D | V | size
TGTGCCAGCAGTGAATGGGGGCCGAGCAATCAGCCCCAGCATTTT | CASSEWGPSNQPQHF | TRBJ1-5 | NA | TRBV6-1 | once
TGTGCCAGCAGTGCCCTAGCGGGAGGCTTAAACGAGCAGTACTTC | CASSALAGGLNEQYF | TRBJ2-7 | TRBD2 | TRBV6-4 | NA
TGTGCCAGCAGTTCGCCGGGACAGGGGAACGGGGAGCTGTTTTTT | CASSSPGQGNGELFF | TRBJ2-2 | TRBD1 | TRBV27 | once
TGTGCCAGCAGTTTCAGAGGACAGGGAGAATTGTATGGCTACACCTTC | CASSFRGQGELYGYTF | TRBJ1-2 | TRBD1 | TRBV28 | NA
TGTGCCAGCAGCGGGTCGGCCGCTTACGAGCAGTACTTC | CASSGSAAYEQYF | TRBJ2-7 | NA | TRBV6-1 | NA
TGCGCCAGCAGTGATCAGGGGTCGAAAGAAAAACTGTTTTTT | CASSDQGSKEKLFF | TRBJ1-4 | NA | TRBV10-1 | NA
TGTGCCAGCAGCTTGGGCCCGATTTCGGGGATGCGGACAGATACGCAGTATTTT | CASSLGPISGMRTDTQYF | TRBJ2-3 | NA | TRBV5-4 | NA
TGTGCCAGTAGTTATTTTTCTGGGGACATGATTGGCGAGCAGTACTTC | CASSYFSGDMIGEQYF | TRBJ2-7 | NA | TRBV19 | NA
TGTGCCAGCAGCGACAGTAACACAGATACGCAGTATTTT | CASSDSNTDTQYF | TRBJ2-3 | NA | TRBV9 | NA
TGCGCCAGCAGTGAGTCGGGTAAGGGGTTCGGCTATGGCTACACCTTC | CASSESGKGFGYGYTF | TRBJ1-2 | NA | TRBV10-2 | once
TGTGCCAGCAGCCGCAACCACGAACAGGACGGCTACACCTTC | CASSRNHEQDGYTF | TRBJ1-2 | NA | TRBV7-9 | NA
TGTGCCAGCAGCCCCAGGGTTTCCTACGAGCAGTACTTC | CASSPRVSYEQYF | TRBJ2-7 | NA | TRBV7-8 | NA
TGTGCCAGCAGCTCACAAAGAGATAGGAGCTCCTACGAGCAGTACTTC | CASSSQRDRSSYEQYF | TRBJ2-7 | NA | TRBV5-4 | NA
TGTGCCAGCAGCTTAGACACCTACGAGCAGTACTTC | CASSLDTYEQYF | TRBJ2-7 | NA | TRBV11-3 | NA
TGCAGCTTCAACCACCCGGGGACAGGGCCCGGCTACGAGCAGTACTTC | CSFNHPGTGPGYEQYF | TRBJ2-7 | TRBD1 | TRBV29-1 | NA
TGCGCCAGCAGCCTTGAGGTCCATACGCAGTATTTT | CASSLEVHTQYF | TRBJ2-3 | NA | TRBV5-1 | NA
TGTGCCAGCTCACCAGGGGGCATGGAGACCCAGTACTTC | CASSPGGMETQYF | TRBJ2-5 | NA | TRBV18 | NA
TGCGCCAGCAGCGCGAACCGTCCGAGCTCTGGAAACACCATATATTTT | CASSANRPSSGNTIYF | TRBJ1-3 | NA | TRBV5-1 | NA
TGTGCCAGCAGCAATACCGGGGACAGGGAGACCCAGTACTTC | CASSNTGDRETQYF | TRBJ2-5 | NA | TRBV21-1 | NA
TGTGCCTGGAGTGCCCAGGGGTTCACTCAGCCCCAGCATTTT | CAWSAQGFTQPQHF | TRBJ1-5 | NA | TRBV30 | NA
TGTGCCAGCAGTAACACTAGCGGGGGGTCACGAGGGACAGATACGCAGTATTTT | CASSNTSGGSRGTDTQYF | TRBJ2-3 | TRBD2 | TRBV28 | NA
TGTGCCAGCAGCTTGGCAGGGGGGAACACTGAAGCTTTCTTT | CASSLAGGNTEAFF | TRBJ1-1 | TRBD1 | TRBV5-4 | NA
TGTGCCAGTAGTGTGGGCAACATGTACCAAGAGACCCAGTACTTC | CASSVGNMYQETQYF | TRBJ2-5 | NA | TRBV19 | NA
TGTGCCAGCAGCTTATTCGGAGGGTTCCAAGAGACCCAGTACTTC | CASSLFGGFQETQYF | TRBJ2-5 | NA | TRBV7-3 | NA
TGTGCCAGTAATTCAGGGGGCAGTGGAAACACCATATATTTT | CASNSGGSGNTIYF | TRBJ1-3 | TRBD1 | TRBV19 | NA
TGTGCCAGCAGTCCAACCGCTATGAGTAGCTCCTACAATGAGCAGTTCTTC | CASSPTAMSSSYNEQFF | TRBJ2-1 | NA | TRBV27 | NA
TGTGCCAGCAGCCTCAGAACAGGGGGCGCGACCGGGGAGCTGTTTTTT | CASSLRTGGATGELFF | TRBJ2-2 | TRBD1 | TRBV14 | NA
TGTGCCAGCAGCTTCAGGGGAGGGGTCAATCAGCCCCAGCATTTT | CASSFRGGVNQPQHF | TRBJ1-5 | NA | TRBV21-1 | NA
TGCGCCAGCAGCTTGGGCGACGGGACACGACAAAATGAGCAGTTCTTC | CASSLGDGTRQNEQFF | TRBJ2-1 | NA | TRBV5-1 | NA
TGCGCCAGCAGACAGGGGAATGAGCAGTTCTTC | CASRQGNEQFF | TRBJ2-1 | TRBD1 | TRBV5-1 | NA
TGTGCCAGCAGTGAAACGTTAGGGACAGGGGAAGCTTTCTTT | CASSETLGTGEAFF | TRBJ1-1 | TRBD1 | TRBV2 | NA
TGTGCCAGCAGCCAACGACAGGGGAGATACGAGCAGTACTTC | CASSQRQGRYEQYF | TRBJ2-7 | TRBD1 | TRBV7-9 | NA
TGTGCCAGCAGCTTCTTACTTGAGGATACGCAGTATTTT | CASSFLLEDTQYF | TRBJ2-3 | NA | TRBV7-9 | NA
TGTGCCTGGAACCGGGACAGGGACTACGAGCAGTACTTC | CAWNRDRDYEQYF | TRBJ2-7 | TRBD1 | TRBV30 | few
TGTGCCAGCAGCTTAACCCTAAGGCAGGGACAGGGTGACGGGGAGCTGTTTTTT | CASSLTLRQGQGDGELFF | TRBJ2-2 | TRBD1 | TRBV7-3 | once
TGTGCCAGCAGCTGGGGACAGACTAACTATGGCTACACCTTC | CASSWGQTNYGYTF | TRBJ1-2 | TRBD1 | TRBV5-4 | NA
TGTGCTAGCAGCTTGACAGGGGCCGGCACCGGGGAGCTGTTTTTT | CASSLTGAGTGELFF | TRBJ2-2 | TRBD1 | TRBV7-7 | NA
TGTGCCAGCAGCTTACTATCCGCGGTCTCCTACGAGCAGTACTTC | CASSLLSAVSYEQYF | TRBJ2-7 | NA | TRBV7-9 | NA
TGTGCCAGCAGCTTGGACGGGGGGTTGAGCAATCAGCCCCAGCATTTT | CASSLDGGLSNQPQHF | TRBJ1-5 | NA | TRBV5-6 | NA
TGTGCCAGCAGCTTAGGAGGGCTCCAAGAGACCCAGTACTTC | CASSLGGLQETQYF | TRBJ2-5 | NA | TRBV7-9 | NA